The 17 T cell receptor beta chains in this list originate from one sample, sequenced in a study of T cell repertoires in cytomegalovirus infection. One entry per CDR3 protein, called by TCRdb with MiXCR from the reads. The data hold just under 550,000 distinct CDR3 sequences, with more than 25% observed a single time. Material for sequencing was PBMCs. The source of these receptors is a human donor in good health (CMV status not recorded). Some clones in this sample may be carry-over from other donors' samples.

This clonotype has ten or more counts. CDR3 DNA sequence: TGTGCCAGCAGCCGCCTCGGGGCGGGAGTGGGTAATGAGCAGTTCTTC. The encoded protein is CASSRLGAGVGNEQFF. This rearrangement joins TRBV12-3 or TRBV12-4 to TRBJ2-1; TRBD2 matches 7 bases. The CDR3 has 16 amino acids. V was clipped by 6 bases and J by 7 bases; unmatched bases: 15.

This rearrangement joins TRBV5-1 to TRBJ2-2, with TRBD2 matching 12 bases. The CDR3 runs 18 residues. Germline CDR1 and CDR2: SGHRS and YFSETQ. V lost 2 bases and J lost 2; bases outside the gene matches: 7. CDR3 sequence reads: CASSLRLAGEGNTGELFF. In DNA, the CDR3 is TGCGCCAGCAGCTTACGACTAGCGGGAGAAGGAAACACCGGGGAGCTGTTTTTT.

The chain is built from TRBV12-3 or TRBV12-4 and TRBJ2-3; no clear D. The V gene lost 6 bases and the J gene lost 6 bases, with 4 bases spanning the gap. This CDR3 has 10 residues. The CDR3 sequence is CASSSDTQYF. For the CDR3, the DNA is TGTGCCAGCAGCTCTGATACGCAGTATTTT.

This clonotype was counted at least ten times. The chain combines TRBV7-2 with TRBJ2-3; TRBD1 or TRBD2 may be the D gene (6 bases each). This CDR3 spans 16 amino acids. The ends were cut back, 0 bases at V and 5 bases at J, with 15 bases in the middle. Germline values: CDR1 SGHTA, CDR2 FQGNSA. The CDR3 DNA reads as TGTGCCAGCAGCTTAGCATCCTCGGGGGCAGGAGATACGCAGTATTTT. This codes for CASSLASSGAGDTQYF.

This clonotype occurred many times. The chain joins TRBV6-5 to TRBJ1-1; 7 nucleotides align to TRBD1. The CDR3 has 16 residues. Germline V gives CDR1 MNHEY, CDR2 SVGAGI. The J segment lost 1 base and the V segment lost 0 bases, leaving 5 bases of the junction unmatched. CDR3 in amino acids: CASSYSPTGRNTEAFF. The DNA of the CDR3 is TGTGCCAGCAGTTACTCACCGACAGGGCGGAACACTGAAGCTTTCTTT.

DNA for the CDR3: TGTGCCAGCAGTTATTACCCCACCGCGGGTGGCGGGGCTGGTAATGAGCAGTTCTTC. Amino acid sequence: CASSYYPTAGGGAGNEQFF. The chain joins TRBV6-2 or TRBV6-3 to TRBJ2-1, with D perhaps matching TRBD2 (6 bases). This CDR3 is built from 19 residues. Germline V gives CDR1 MNHEY, CDR2 SVGEGT. V was pared by 3 bases and J by 7 bases, with 28 bases between.

This clonotype came up many times. V and J are TRBV7-2 and TRBJ2-5; D uncertain. This CDR3 region has 14 residues. Trimming left V 2 bases short and J 3 bases short, with 10 bases between. From germline, CDR1 is SGHTA and CDR2 FQGNSA. In nucleotides, the CDR3 is TGTGCCAGCAGCTTAAACTGGTCTGAAGAGACCCAGTACTTC. It yields the protein CASSLNWSEETQYF.

This clonotype was found a few times. The genes are TRBV7-9 and TRBJ1-1; 7 bases agree with TRBD1. Unmatched junction bases numbered 7, after V lost 5 bases and J lost 4 bases. This CDR3 spans 14 amino acids. Germline values: CDR1 SEHNR, CDR2 FQNEAQ (reference sequence). The CDR3 spells CASSRRQGATEAFF. In DNA form, the CDR3 reads TGTGCCAGCAGCAGGAGACAGGGTGCCACTGAAGCTTTCTTT.

The J gene is TRBJ2-5, the V gene TRBV7-2; TRBD2 matches 9 bases. The trim removed 8 bases at V and 5 bases at J, leaving 15 bases unmatched. The germline CDR1 and CDR2 sequences are SGHTA and FQGNSA. The CDR3 extends over 16 amino acids. In DNA, the CDR3 is TGTGCCAGCGCCTTACGCCCCGGGACTAGCTTGGAGACCCAGTACTTC. This codes for CASALRPGTSLETQYF.

This clonotype showed up just a few times. The genes are TRBV6-1 and TRBJ2-1; 12 positions match TRBD2. The CDR3 is 14 amino acids. In germline, CDR1 is MNHNS, CDR2 SASEGT. V lost 4 bases to trimming and J lost 6 bases; unmatched junction nucleotides: 1. The CDR3 DNA reads as TGTGCCAGCAGTGGACTAGCGGGGGCCAATGAGCAGTTCTTC. Residues: CASSGLAGANEQFF.

This rearrangement joins TRBV6-5 to TRBJ2-1; 8 bases are shared with TRBD2. In germline, CDR1 is MNHEY, CDR2 SVGAGI. This CDR3 has 13 amino acids. Unmatched junction bases numbered 8, after V lost 8 bases and J lost 8 bases. The CDR3 loop is CASGPAGVYEQFF. The CDR3 bases are TGTGCCAGCGGCCCAGCGGGAGTGTATGAGCAGTTCTTC.

This clonotype was seen ten or more times. V and J are TRBV5-8 and TRBJ2-1; possibly TRBD2 for D (5 bases). Trimming took 4 bases from V and 0 from J, leaving 5 bases between them. This CDR3 spans 13 amino acids. From germline, CDR1 is SGHTS and CDR2 YDEGEE. CDR3 coding DNA: TGTGCCAGCAGCGGGAGCTCCTACAATGAGCAGTTCTTC. It specifies CASSGSSYNEQFF.

This clonotype was recorded many times. This rearrangement joins TRBV7-2 to TRBJ2-1; D unclear. The CDR3 has 12 amino acids. Looked up from germline, CDR1 is SGHTA and CDR2 is FQGNSA. V was shortened by 5 bases and J by 10 bases, with 12 bases between the two germline ends. The CDR3 DNA follows: TGTGCCAGCAGCCCTATGTGGGGAGAGCAGTTCTTC. Its protein product is CASSPMWGEQFF. Combining the CDR3 with reference TRBV7-2 and TRBJ2-1 gives the whole variable domain GAGVSQSPSNKVTEKGKDVELRCDPISGHTALYWYRQSLGQGLEFLIYFQGNSAPDKSGLPSDRFSAERTGGSVSTLTIQRTQQEDSAVYLCASSPMWGEQFFGPGTRLTVL.

A single count supports this clonotype. V is TRBV30 and J is TRBJ2-1, with 7 nucleotides matching TRBD2. J lost 8 bases, V lost 1 base, and 2 bases had no gene match. The length of the CDR3 is 12 residues. CDR1 is GTSNPN, CDR2 SVGIG, per germline (reference sequence). CDR3: CAWSGTRDEQFF. CDR3 nucleotides: TGTGCCTGGAGTGGGACTAGGGATGAGCAGTTCTTC.

The chain recombines TRBV11-2 with TRBJ1-1, with D possibly matching TRBD1 (5 bases). V lost 7 bases to trimming and J lost 2 bases, with 20 bases between them. From germline, CDR1 is SGHAT and CDR2 FQNNGV. This CDR3 region has 16 residues. The CDR3 nucleotides are TGTGCCAGCACCCGACTAGCGGGACGGTCAAACACTGAAGCTTTCTTT. Its translation is CASTRLAGRSNTEAFF.

Many counts were recorded for this clonotype. The chain employs TRBV7-2 and TRBJ1-5, with a possible D match to TRBD1 (6 bases). Trimming cost V 0 bases and J 2 bases, with 11 bases left between them. The CDR3 totals 16 residues. Germline-derived CDR1 and CDR2 are SGHTA and FQGNSA. As DNA, the CDR3 is TGTGCCAGCAGCTTAGCCGGGGGCTGGGGCAATCAGCCCCAGCATTTT. The encoded protein is CASSLAGGWGNQPQHF. The full variable domain, in which reference TRBV7-2 and TRBJ1-5 provide the parts outside the CDR3, is GAGVSQSPSNKVTEKGKDVELRCDPISGHTALYWYRQSLGQGLEFLIYFQGNSAPDKSGLPSDRFSAERTGGSVSTLTIQRTQQEDSAVYLCASSLAGGWGNQPQHFGDGTRLSIL.

This chain joins TRBV28 and TRBJ2-1, with 13 positions matching TRBD2. Germline V CDR1 and CDR2: MDHEN, SYDVKM. The ends lost 1 base at V and 5 bases at J; junction bases unmatched: 5. The CDR3 totals 17 residues. CDR3 sequence: CASSLYGLAGVDNEQFF. Written as DNA, the CDR3 is TGTGCCAGCAGTTTATACGGACTAGCGGGGGTAGACAATGAGCAGTTCTTC.